This TCR beta chain was recovered during a study of patients and donors after allogeneic stem cell transplantation. The CDR3 consists of 16 residues. The V gene's germline CDR1 is MNHEY and CDR2 SVGEGT. Deletions cut 3 bases from V and 8 bases from J, with 22 bases between. One entry per CDR3 protein, called by TCRdb with MiXCR from the RT-PCR reads. The data contain tens of thousands of distinct CDR3 sequences, roughly 50% of them seen just once; the ten biggest clones take up 50% to 75%. The chain uses TRBV6-2 or TRBV6-3 and TRBJ1-2, with unresolved D. Sample: blood, either unsorted or a sorted T cell fraction (not recorded which). This sequence originates from a human donor who was either an allogeneic HSCT recipient or a stem cell or donor lymphocyte infusion donor (not recorded which). It is not recorded whose cells these are; they may come from a transplant donor. The CDR3 loop reads CASSYERGTRFGGYTF. Written as DNA, the CDR3 is TGTGCCAGCAGTTATGAGAGAGGTACCCGGTTCGGCGGCTACACCTTC.